These 27 T cell receptor beta chains share one sample of origin, sequenced in a study of response to subunit inactivated influenza vaccine. MiXCR, run by TCRdb on the RT-PCR reads, gives a single entry per CDR3 protein. The sample has 610,000 or so distinct CDR3 sequences, around 15% seen once; the top ten hold over 8.5%. The sequences come from PBMCs from blood, collected 12 days after vaccination. The receptors stem from a man aged 50 or older who received an inactivated influenza vaccine.

CDR3: CASSQVRQSTDTQYF. The CDR3 DNA reads as TGCGCCAGCAGCCAAGTCCGCCAGAGCACAGATACGCAGTATTTT. The chain uses TRBV4-3 and TRBJ2-3, with unresolved D. In germline, CDR1 is LGHNA, CDR2 YSLEER. Trimming removed 1 base at V and 0 bases at J, with 8 bases between. This CDR3 region has 15 residues.

This chain connects TRBV6-2 or TRBV6-3 to TRBJ2-2; 9 positions match TRBD2. Germline V gives CDR1 MNHEY, CDR2 SVGEGT. CDR3 length: 14 amino acids. V shed 5 bases, J shed 6 bases, and the junction held 4 bases outside the gene matches. The CDR3 DNA reads TGTGCCAGCAGTACCCGACTAGCGGCCGGGGAGCTGTTTTTT. The encoded protein is CASSTRLAAGELFF.

This clonotype was detected only a few times. The chain joins TRBV20-1 to TRBJ2-5; 10 nucleotides agree with TRBD1. Germline values: CDR1 DFQATT, CDR2 SNEGSKA (reference sequence). V lost 4 bases and J lost 5; bases outside the gene matches: 4. CDR3 length: 13 amino acids. CDR3 protein: CSAKGTGDETQYF. The CDR3 bases are TGCAGTGCTAAAGGGACAGGGGACGAGACCCAGTACTTC.

This clonotype came up a few times. The CDR3 loop reads CATSSSGRRETQYF. The CDR3 DNA sequence: TGTGCCACCAGCTCTAGCGGGAGGCGGGAGACCCAGTACTTC. The chain joins TRBV24-1 to TRBJ2-5; 11 bases agree with TRBD2. Trimming at V came to 7 bases and at J to 5 bases, leaving 5 bases not matched to a gene. The CDR3 extends over 14 amino acids. Germline-derived CDR1 and CDR2 are KGHDR and SFDVKD.

The chain has TRBV12-3 or TRBV12-4 and TRBJ1-3; no reliable D call. This CDR3 is 14 amino acids long. V was clipped by 5 bases and J by 7 bases, with 15 bases between them. The CDR3 region has the DNA TGTGCCAGCAGTGAAGCTACGAAGGCGAACACCATATATTTT. Protein sequence: CASSEATKANTIYF.

This rearrangement joins TRBV12-3 or TRBV12-4 to TRBJ1-1; D remains ambiguous. This CDR3 is built from 13 residues. Trimming stripped 8 bases from V and 0 bases from J, with 10 bases between. The CDR3 reads CASGTAVNTEAFF. In DNA form, the CDR3 reads TGTGCCAGCGGCACGGCGGTGAACACTGAAGCTTTCTTT.

This clonotype was seen many times. The genes are TRBV20-1 and TRBJ2-7; D is possibly TRBD1 (5 bases). Germline CDR1 and CDR2: DFQATT and SNEGSKA (reference sequence). V was clipped by 5 bases and J by 0 bases, with 8 bases between them. There are 12 residues in the CDR3. The CDR3: CSAPDTSYEQYF. The CDR3 DNA follows: TGCAGTGCTCCGGACACCTCCTACGAGCAGTACTTC.

There are a few counts of this clonotype. V and J are TRBV7-6 and TRBJ2-6; D uncertain. The CDR3 spans 14 residues. V lost 3 bases, J lost 1 base, and 4 bases lay in between. The germline gives CDR1 SGHVS, CDR2 FNYEAQ. CDR3 nucleotides: TGTGCCAGCAGCTTCCAATCTGGGGCCAACGTCCTGACTTTC. Its protein product is CASSFQSGANVLTF.

This clonotype was recorded a few times. The rearrangement uses TRBV7-9 and TRBJ2-7; the match to TRBD1 covers 8 bases. The CDR3 is 14 amino acids. CDR1 is SEHNR and CDR2 is FQNEAQ in the germline V gene (reference sequence). V lost 8 bases, J lost 3 bases, and 9 bases stayed unmatched. CDR3 nucleotides: TGTGCCAGCTGTTCGGGGGACAGGAGCTACGAGCAGTACTTC. Translating gives CASCSGDRSYEQYF.

The rearrangement links TRBV9 to TRBJ2-7; TRBD2 agrees at 10 bases. After removal of 4 bases from V and 3 bases from J, the junction contained 19 bases not matched to a gene. The germline CDR1 and CDR2 sequences are SGDLS and YYNGEE. CDR3 length: 19 amino acids. In DNA form, the CDR3 reads TGTGCCAGCAGCCCGAGTTGGGGACTAGCGAGCCTTCTCGGCTACGAGCAGTACTTC. Amino acid sequence: CASSPSWGLASLLGYEQYF.

In its sample, this clonotype was seen a few times. V and J are TRBV5-1 and TRBJ2-3; 14 bases match TRBD2. After removal of 4 bases from V and 6 bases from J, the junction contained 7 bases not matched to a gene. Germline CDR1 SGHRS, CDR2 YFSETQ. This CDR3 is 16 amino acids long. In DNA form, the CDR3 reads TGCGCCAGCAGCATCGGACTAGCGGGGGGATCGGATACGCAGTATTTT. Amino acids: CASSIGLAGGSDTQYF. The full variable domain, completed using reference TRBV5-1 and TRBJ2-3, is KAGVTQTPRYLIKTRGQQVTLSCSPISGHRSVSWYQQTPGQGLQFLFEYFSETQRNKGNFPGRFSGRQFSNSRSEMNVSTLELGDSALYLCASSIGLAGGSDTQYFGPGTRLTVL.

This clonotype was seen a handful of times. The chain is built from TRBV3-1 and TRBJ2-1, with TRBD2 as a possible D gene (6 bases). The germline CDR1 and CDR2 sequences are LGHDT and YNNKEL (reference sequence). V was shortened by 0 bases and J by 12 bases, with 15 bases between the two germline ends. The CDR3 spans 14 residues. The CDR3: CASSQDPTSFRQFF. The CDR3 DNA follows: TGTGCCAGCAGCCAAGATCCGACTAGTTTTAGGCAGTTCTTC.

In this sample, this clonotype turned up a few times. The V gene is TRBV20-1, the J gene TRBJ2-5, with a tentative D call TRBD2 (6 bases). CDR3 length: 14 residues. Germline CDR1 and CDR2: DFQATT and SNEGSKA (reference sequence). With 3 bases removed from V and 2 bases from J, the gap between germline ends came to 13 bases. The CDR3 protein is CSARGLSWQETQYF. The CDR3 DNA reads TGCAGTGCTAGGGGACTGAGTTGGCAAGAGACCCAGTACTTC.

This clonotype was observed a few times. V usage is TRBV14 and J usage is TRBJ2-5; D call uncertain. This CDR3 contains 15 residues. V was pared by 3 bases and J by 2 bases, with 13 bases between. The germline V gene encodes CDR1 SGHDN and CDR2 FVKESK. CDR3 region: CASSHRRAVQETQYF. The CDR3 DNA sequence: TGTGCCAGCAGCCACAGACGGGCTGTACAAGAGACCCAGTACTTC.

In nucleotides, the CDR3 is TGTGCCAGCAGCAAGCGGGGGTTCTCCTACAATGAGCAGTTCTTC. This encodes CASSKRGFSYNEQFF. This chain connects TRBV28 to TRBJ2-1, with 8 positions matching TRBD2. J lost 0 bases, V lost 6 bases, and 4 bases had no gene match. The germline V gene has CDR1 MDHEN and CDR2 SYDVKM. The CDR3 has 15 residues.

This clonotype was seen more than once but under ten times. The V call is TRBV10-3, the J call TRBJ2-7, with D perhaps given as TRBD1 or TRBD2 (5 bases each). This CDR3 is 16 amino acids long. Germline V lookup: CDR1 ENHRY, CDR2 SYGVKD. Trimming left V 4 bases short and J 6 bases short, with 22 bases between. CDR3 loop: CAISGSLGERYIEQYF. In nucleotides, the CDR3 is TGTGCCATCAGTGGGTCGTTGGGGGAGAGGTATATCGAGCAGTACTTC.

This clonotype has just a few counts. The V call is TRBV9, the J call TRBJ2-2; 7 nucleotides line up with TRBD2. CDR1 is SGDLS and CDR2 is YYNGEE in the germline V gene. The CDR3 runs to 16 residues. The V gene end was trimmed by 0 bases and the J gene end by 5 bases; junction bases not matched to a gene: 7. Written as DNA, the CDR3 is TGTGCCAGCAGCGTAGAGGGCGGGAGAGGAACCGGGGAGCTGTTTTTT. Translating it yields CASSVEGGRGTGELFF. The complete variable domain, with remaining parts taken from reference TRBV9 and TRBJ2-2, reads DSGVTQTPKHLITATGQRVTLRCSPRSGDLSVYWYQQSLDQGLQFLIQYYNGEERAKGNILERFSAQQFPDLHSELNLSSLELGDSALYFCASSVEGGRGTGELFFGEGSRLTVL.

The chain couples TRBV20-1 to TRBJ1-4, with TRBD1 matching over 8 bases. Trimming at V came to 5 bases and at J to 8 bases, leaving 7 bases not matched to a gene. CDR1 and CDR2 (germline): DFQATT, SNEGSKA (reference sequence). CDR3 length equals 13 residues. In nucleotides, the CDR3 is TGCAGTGCTCTGGACAGGGTCGGGGAAAAACTGTTTTTT. Translating it yields CSALDRVGEKLFF.

CDR3 DNA: TGTGCCAGCAGTTCGCCGATCCGGGACAGGGGAAGCAATCAGCCCCAGCATTTT. Residues: CASSSPIRDRGSNQPQHF. The V call is TRBV6-2 or TRBV6-3, the J call TRBJ1-5, with 10 bases aligning to TRBD1. The CDR3 has 18 residues. Germline V CDR1 and CDR2: MNHEY, SVGEGT. V was pared by 4 bases and J by 1 base, with 10 bases of the junction left unmatched.

This clonotype was counted only a few times. The DNA of the CDR3 is TGCGCCAGCAGCTTGGCCGCTAGCGAACACTCCTACGAGCAGTACTTC. It yields the protein CASSLAASEHSYEQYF. The J gene is TRBJ2-7, the V gene TRBV5-1; tentatively, D is TRBD2 (6 bases). Trimming pared 0 bases from V and 0 bases from J, leaving 13 bases between. Germline lookup yields CDR1 SGHRS and CDR2 YFSETQ. This CDR3 is 16 amino acids long.

This clonotype was recorded a few times. This chain connects TRBV6-5 to TRBJ2-1; 7 bases are shared with TRBD2. The CDR3 totals 15 residues. Per germline, CDR1 MNHEY and CDR2 SVGAGI. Losses at the gene ends were 2 bases for V and 4 bases for J; bases not matched to a gene: 5. This CDR3 reads CASSYVAGKYNEQFF. In DNA form, the CDR3 reads TGTGCCAGCAGTTACGTAGCGGGTAAATACAATGAGCAGTTCTTC.

On this clonotype: This is likely a read error, given that the CDR3 carries no conserved phenylalanine or tryptophan at its end. This chain uses TRBV7-9 with TRBJ2-5, with D unclear. The ends were cut back, 4 bases at V and 2 bases at J, with 20 bases in the middle. The CDR3 contains 17 residues. Germline V gene data show CDR1 as SEHNR and CDR2 as FQNEAQ (reference sequence). The CDR3 region has the DNA TGTGCCAGCAGCTACCGGAACCAATTCTTGGGACAAGAGACCCAGTACTTA. The encoded protein is CASSYRNQFLGQETQYL.

This clonotype was counted a few times. The chain is built from TRBV5-1 and TRBJ2-3; possibly TRBD2 for D (5 bases). This CDR3 comprises 15 residues. Germline values: CDR1 SGHRS, CDR2 YFSETQ. Trimming removed 0 bases from V and 2 bases from J, with 10 bases in between. The CDR3 sequence is CASSLVSGNTDTQYF. DNA of the CDR3: TGCGCCAGCAGCTTGGTCTCGGGGAACACAGATACGCAGTATTTT.

This clonotype was recorded many times. The rearrangement links TRBV3-1 to TRBJ2-1; a possible D gene is TRBD2 (5 bases). The CDR3 totals 16 residues. V gave up 1 base and J gave up 7 bases, with 17 bases separating them. Looked up from germline, CDR1 is LGHDT and CDR2 is YNNKEL (reference sequence). CDR3 residues: CASSQAIVGRRNEQFF. The CDR3 DNA reads as TGTGCCAGCAGCCAAGCTATCGTTGGCAGGAGGAATGAGCAGTTCTTC.

The chain links TRBV6-1 to TRBJ2-5; D might be TRBD2 (6 bases). V was trimmed by 6 bases and J by 2 bases, leaving 13 bases between them. The germline V gene has CDR1 MNHNS and CDR2 SASEGT. This CDR3 spans 14 amino acids. CDR3 sequence: CASRREFSQETQYF. CDR3 nucleotide sequence: TGTGCCAGCAGACGGGAGTTTAGTCAAGAGACCCAGTACTTC.

V is TRBV7-3 and J is TRBJ2-5, with 9 bases aligning to TRBD2. This CDR3 contains 15 residues. V was clipped by 5 bases and J by 4 bases; unmatched bases: 8. The V gene's germline CDR1 is SGHTA and CDR2 FQGTGA. The CDR3 loop reads CASSPGGRAVETQYF. CDR3 nucleotide sequence: TGTGCCAGCAGCCCCGGCGGGAGGGCCGTAGAGACCCAGTACTTC.

The chain combines TRBV7-9 with TRBJ1-1, with D tentatively TRBD1 (6 bases). With 1 base removed from V and 7 bases from J, the gap between germline ends came to 13 bases. CDR1 is SEHNR, CDR2 FQNEAQ, per germline (reference sequence). The CDR3 contains 14 residues. In DNA, the CDR3 is TGTGCCAGCAGCTTAGATTGGGGGCTCAGTGAAGCTTTCTTT. Protein product: CASSLDWGLSEAFF.